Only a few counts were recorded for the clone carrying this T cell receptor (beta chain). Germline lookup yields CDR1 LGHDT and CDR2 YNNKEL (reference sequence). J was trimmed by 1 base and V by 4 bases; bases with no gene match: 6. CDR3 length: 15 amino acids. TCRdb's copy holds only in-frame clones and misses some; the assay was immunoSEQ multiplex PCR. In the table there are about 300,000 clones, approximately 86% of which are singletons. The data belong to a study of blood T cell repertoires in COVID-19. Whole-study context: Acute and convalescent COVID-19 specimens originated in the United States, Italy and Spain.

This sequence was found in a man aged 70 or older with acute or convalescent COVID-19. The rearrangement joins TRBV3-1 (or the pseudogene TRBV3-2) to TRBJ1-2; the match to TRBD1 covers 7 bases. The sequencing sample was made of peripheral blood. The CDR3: CASSPDRALNYGYTF. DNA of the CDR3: TGTGCCAGCAGCCCAGACAGGGCCCTTAACTATGGCTACACCTTC.